These T cell receptor beta chains were read from a single sample in a study of identical twins. TCRdb processed the 5' RACE reads anew with MiXCR; each CDR3 protein has one entry. The table shows some 200,000 distinct CDR3 sequences, with around 8.1% occurring only once. The same sample was also used in a study of yellow fever vaccine responses in identical twins.

The sequencing input was memory (CD45RO+) T cells sorted from blood. The receptors here all came from a woman aged 18-29 years in good health. Each CDR3 is given with its conserved first and last residue. The D gene is left open where the match is weak. Not every row has a clone size; where given, it reads once, few, many or a size class.

V gene	clone size	J gene	D gene	CDR3 DNA	CDR3 protein
TRBV12-3/TRBV12-4	many	TRBJ1-1	NA	TGTGCCAGCAGGAAGGGAAACGAAAACACTGAAGCTTTCTTT	CASRKGNENTEAFF
TRBV6-1	NA	TRBJ2-7	TRBD1	TGTGCCAGCAGCCGCACAGACAGGGGCTACGAGCAGTACTTC	CASSRTDRGYEQYF
TRBV29-1	NA	TRBJ1-1	TRBD1	TGCAGCGCACCGGGACAGGGTGTGCTGAACACTGAAGCTTTCTTT	CSAPGQGVLNTEAFF
TRBV10-2	NA	TRBJ2-3	TRBD2	TGCGCCAGCAGCAAAAACCTAGCGGGAGTAAAAGATACGCAGTATTTT	CASSKNLAGVKDTQYF
TRBV15	few	TRBJ1-2	TRBD1	TGTGCCACCAGCAGTTTCGTTGGGACAGTGGGTAACTATGGCTACACCTTC	CATSSFVGTVGNYGYTF
TRBV5-1	NA	TRBJ2-1	TRBD2	TGCGCCAGCAGCTTGCGGGTGGCTAGCGGGAGTTTGACTTCGCACAATGAGCAGTTCTTC	CASSLRVASGSLTSHNEQFF
TRBV10-3	few	TRBJ1-6	NA	TGTGCCGTACAGGGAGGAGGTAATTCACCCCTCCACTTT	CAVQGGGNSPLHF
TRBV7-9	NA	TRBJ2-1	TRBD2	TGTGCCAGCAGCCCCCGCTGGGGAGCGGGGGGGCACAATGAGCAGTTCTTC	CASSPRWGAGGHNEQFF
TRBV7-2	NA	TRBJ2-5	TRBD2	TGTGCCAGCAGCTTAACTAGCGGGAGAGGCGGGCAAGAGACCCAGTACTTC	CASSLTSGRGGQETQYF
TRBV27	few	TRBJ2-2	NA	TGTGCCAGCAGTTCAACCCAGGGCACCGGGGAGCTGTTTTTT	CASSSTQGTGELFF
TRBV4-1	many	TRBJ2-4	TRBD1	TGCGCCAGCAGCCAAGATCGACAGGGTAACAAAAACATTCAGTACTTC	CASSQDRQGNKNIQYF
TRBV5-1	many	TRBJ2-7	NA	TGCGCCAGCAGCTTGGGAGGTTTAGGGGCCTACGAGCAGTACTTC	CASSLGGLGAYEQYF
TRBV2	few	TRBJ2-3	NA	TGTGCCAGCAGAGGGATCCCAGATACGCAGTATTTT	CASRGIPDTQYF
TRBV25-1	NA	TRBJ1-1	NA	TGTGCCAGCAGGGAGTGGAACACTGAAGCTTTCTTT	CASREWNTEAFF
TRBV11-2	few	TRBJ2-3	NA	TGTGCCAGCAGCTTAGATCTAACCGGACAGAATACAGATACGCAGTATTTT	CASSLDLTGQNTDTQYF
TRBV20-1	few	TRBJ2-2	TRBD2	TGCAGTGCTAGAGATAGCGGGAAGGGGCCCACCGGGGAGCTGTTTTTT	CSARDSGKGPTGELFF
TRBV12-3/TRBV12-4	many	TRBJ1-1	NA	TGTGCCAGCAGTTTTGAGACCCACACTGAAGCTTTCTTT	CASSFETHTEAFF
TRBV11-1	NA	TRBJ2-2	NA	TGTGCCAGCAGCTTAGTTAACCTCAAGGAGGGGGGCACCGGGGAGCTGTTTTTT	CASSLVNLKEGGTGELFF
TRBV19	few	TRBJ2-3	TRBD2	TGTGCCAGTAGTATGGAACTAGCGGGGGTCCAACCAGATACGCAGTATTTT	CASSMELAGVQPDTQYF
TRBV6-1	many	TRBJ1-6	TRBD1	TGTGCCAGCAGTCGGGGACAGGGGACTTTTTCCCCCTATAATTCACCCCTCCACTTT	CASSRGQGTFSPYNSPLHF
TRBV12-3/TRBV12-4	few	TRBJ2-7	NA	TGTGCCAGCAGCCCTCCGGGACACACTAAGGAGCAGTACTTC	CASSPPGHTKEQYF
TRBV6-5	NA	TRBJ2-2	NA	TGTGCCAGCAGTTACGTCGGAGGGTCCGGGGAGCTGTTTTTT	CASSYVGGSGELFF
TRBV7-2	many	TRBJ1-6	NA	TGTGCCAGCAGCTTACAGGGATTTACGGATTCACCCCTCCACTTT	CASSLQGFTDSPLHF
TRBV12-3/TRBV12-4	few	TRBJ1-2	NA	TGTGCCAGCAGTTTAGGGGGAGTTGATGGCTACACCTTC	CASSLGGVDGYTF
TRBV5-1	many	TRBJ2-7	NA	TGCGCCAGCCGAAGAATGAACGGCGAGCAGTACTTC	CASRRMNGEQYF
TRBV12-3/TRBV12-4	NA	TRBJ1-2	NA	TGTGCCAGCAGTTTAGGTAAAGGGACCACAGGCTACACCTTC	CASSLGKGTTGYTF
TRBV15	NA	TRBJ2-3	TRBD1	TGTGCCACCAGCAGAGGACAGGACAGGGGCACAGATACGCAGTATTTT	CATSRGQDRGTDTQYF
TRBV28	NA	TRBJ1-4	NA	TGTGCCAGCAGTCCCCTCGAGGGGGCTAATGAAAAACTGTTTTTT	CASSPLEGANEKLFF
TRBV7-9	many	TRBJ2-1	TRBD2	TGTGCCAGCGACCGCGGCGGGGGAGGCTCCTACAATGAGCAGTTCTTC	CASDRGGGGSYNEQFF
TRBV10-3	many	TRBJ1-5	TRBD1	TGTGCCATCAGTGAGTCGAAGGGGGCAGACAATCAGCCCCAGCATTTT	CAISESKGADNQPQHF
TRBV20-1	NA	TRBJ2-2	NA	TGCAGTGCTAGAGACCCTAATGCAAGGGCCGGGGAGCTGTTTTTT	CSARDPNARAGELFF
TRBV9	NA	TRBJ2-7	TRBD1	TGTGCCAGCAGCGTAGCCCCGACAGGGGGCTACGAGCAGTACTTC	CASSVAPTGGYEQYF
TRBV27	NA	TRBJ2-3	NA	TGTGCCAGCAGTTTATCAGGGATCACAGATACGCAGTATTTT	CASSLSGITDTQYF
TRBV7-2	few	TRBJ2-5	TRBD2	TGTGCCAGCAGCCCAGCCTGGACTAGCGGGACAGGGGAGACCCAGTACTTC	CASSPAWTSGTGETQYF
TRBV20-1	NA	TRBJ2-7	TRBD2	TGCAGTGCTAGGCTTTCGGCCGCGGGGGGGTCAAGGCAGTACTTC	CSARLSAAGGSRQYF
TRBV20-1	NA	TRBJ2-7	NA	TGCAGTGCTAAATTTACGTACGAGCAGTACTTC	CSAKFTYEQYF
TRBV11-2	NA	TRBJ2-1	NA	TGTGCCAGCAGCCGGGACGGATACAATGAGCAGTTCTTC	CASSRDGYNEQFF
TRBV20-1	few	TRBJ1-6	NA	TGCAGTGCTAGAGATGTCCAGGGCCGTGGGCCCCTCCACTTT	CSARDVQGRGPLHF
TRBV4-1	few	TRBJ2-2	TRBD2	TGCGCCAGCAGCCCGACCGGACTAGCGGGGGTCGGGGAGCTGTTTTTT	CASSPTGLAGVGELFF
TRBV6-5	many	TRBJ1-4	NA	TGTGCCAGCAGTTACCCACAGGGACTAGATGAAAAACTGTTTTTT	CASSYPQGLDEKLFF
TRBV10-3	NA	TRBJ2-3	NA	TGTGCCATCACCGCGGGGGAAGGACAGGTCCTCACAGATACGCAGTATTTT	CAITAGEGQVLTDTQYF
TRBV7-9	many	TRBJ2-3	NA	TGTGCCAGCACCCGCACAGATACGCAGTATTTT	CASTRTDTQYF
TRBV5-1	NA	TRBJ1-4	TRBD1	TGCGCCAGCAGCCCTACAGGGGTGTCTAATGAAAAACTGTTTTTT	CASSPTGVSNEKLFF